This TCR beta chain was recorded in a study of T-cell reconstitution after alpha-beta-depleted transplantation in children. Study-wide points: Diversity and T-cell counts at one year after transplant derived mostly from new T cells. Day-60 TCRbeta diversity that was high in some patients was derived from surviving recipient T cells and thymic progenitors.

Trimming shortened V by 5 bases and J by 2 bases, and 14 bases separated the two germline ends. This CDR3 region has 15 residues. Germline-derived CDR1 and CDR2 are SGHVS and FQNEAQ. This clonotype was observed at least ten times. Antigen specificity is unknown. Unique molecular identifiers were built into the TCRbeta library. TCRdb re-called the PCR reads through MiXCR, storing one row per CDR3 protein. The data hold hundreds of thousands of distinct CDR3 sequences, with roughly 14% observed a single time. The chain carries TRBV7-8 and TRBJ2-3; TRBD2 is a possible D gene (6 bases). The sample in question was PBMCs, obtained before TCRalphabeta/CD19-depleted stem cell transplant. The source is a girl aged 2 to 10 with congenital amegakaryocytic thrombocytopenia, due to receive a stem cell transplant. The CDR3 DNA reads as TGTGCCAGCAGCGGCCTGGCGGGGTACACAGATACGCAGTATTTT. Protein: CASSGLAGYTDTQYF. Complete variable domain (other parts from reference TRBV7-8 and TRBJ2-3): GAGVSQSPRYKVAKRGQDVALRCDPISGHVSLFWYQQALGQGPEFLTYFQNEAQLDKSGLPSDRFFAERPEGSVSTLKIQRTQQEDSAVYLCASSGLAGYTDTQYFGPGTRLTVL.